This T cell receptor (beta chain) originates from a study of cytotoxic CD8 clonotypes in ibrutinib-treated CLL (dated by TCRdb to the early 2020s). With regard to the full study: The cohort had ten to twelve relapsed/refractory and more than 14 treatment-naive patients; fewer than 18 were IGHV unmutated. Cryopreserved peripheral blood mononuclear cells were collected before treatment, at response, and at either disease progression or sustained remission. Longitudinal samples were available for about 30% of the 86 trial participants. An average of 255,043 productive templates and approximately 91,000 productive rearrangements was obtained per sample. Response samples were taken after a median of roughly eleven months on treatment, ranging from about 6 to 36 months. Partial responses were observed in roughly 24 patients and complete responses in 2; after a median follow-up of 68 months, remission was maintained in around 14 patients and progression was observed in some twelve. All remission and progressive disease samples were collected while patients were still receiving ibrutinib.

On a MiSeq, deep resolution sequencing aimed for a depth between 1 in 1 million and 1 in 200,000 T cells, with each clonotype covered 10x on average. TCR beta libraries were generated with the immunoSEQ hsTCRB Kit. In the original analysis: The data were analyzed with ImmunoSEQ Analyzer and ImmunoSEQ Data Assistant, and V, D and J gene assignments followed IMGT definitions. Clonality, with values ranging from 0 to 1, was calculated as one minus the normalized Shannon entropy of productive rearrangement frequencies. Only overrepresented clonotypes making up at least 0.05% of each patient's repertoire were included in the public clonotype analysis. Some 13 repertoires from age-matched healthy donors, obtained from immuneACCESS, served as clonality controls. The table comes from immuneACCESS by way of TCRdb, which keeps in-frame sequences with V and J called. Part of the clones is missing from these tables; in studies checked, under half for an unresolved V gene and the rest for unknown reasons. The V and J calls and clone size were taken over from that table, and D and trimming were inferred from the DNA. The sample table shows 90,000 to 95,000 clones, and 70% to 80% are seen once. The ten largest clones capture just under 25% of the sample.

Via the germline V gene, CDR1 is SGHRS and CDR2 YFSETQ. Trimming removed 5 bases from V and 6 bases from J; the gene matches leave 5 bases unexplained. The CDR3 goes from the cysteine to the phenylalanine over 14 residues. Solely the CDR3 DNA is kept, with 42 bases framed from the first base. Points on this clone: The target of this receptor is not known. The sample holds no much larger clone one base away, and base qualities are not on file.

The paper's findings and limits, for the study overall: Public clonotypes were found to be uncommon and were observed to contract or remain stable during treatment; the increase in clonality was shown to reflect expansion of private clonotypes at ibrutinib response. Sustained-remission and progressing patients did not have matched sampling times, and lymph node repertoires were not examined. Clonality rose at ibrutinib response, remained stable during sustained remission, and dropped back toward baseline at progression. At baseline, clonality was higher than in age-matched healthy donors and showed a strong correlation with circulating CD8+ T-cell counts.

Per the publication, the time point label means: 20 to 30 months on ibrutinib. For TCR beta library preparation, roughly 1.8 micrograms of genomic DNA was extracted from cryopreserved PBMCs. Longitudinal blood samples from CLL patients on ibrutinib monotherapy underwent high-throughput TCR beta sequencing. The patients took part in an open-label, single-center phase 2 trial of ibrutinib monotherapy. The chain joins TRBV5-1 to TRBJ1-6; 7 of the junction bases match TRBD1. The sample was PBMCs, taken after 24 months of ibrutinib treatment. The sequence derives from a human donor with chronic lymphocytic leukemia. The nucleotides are TGCGCCAGCAGTGAGGGACAGAGTAATTCACCCCTCCACTTT. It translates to CASSEGQSNSPLHF. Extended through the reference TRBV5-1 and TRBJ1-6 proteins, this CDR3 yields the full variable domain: KAGVTQTPRYLIKTRGQQVTLSCSPISGHRSVSWYQQTPGQGLQFLFEYFSETQRNKGNFPGRFSGRQFSNSRSEMNVSTLELGDSALYLCASSEGQSNSPLHFGNGTRLTVT.